Below are 11 T cell receptor beta chains sequenced from a single sample in a study of T-cell memory formation after mild COVID-19. In TCRdb, the 5' RACE reads were re-called with MiXCR into one record per CDR3 protein. In the table there are around 250,000 distinct CDR3 sequences, approximately 10% of which are singletons. Source material: PBMCs or a T cell subset sorted from them (not recorded which). The origin of the receptors is a man between 18 and 35 years old who had mild COVID-19 (a few samples of this study predate the infection). Cell type and time point are not known.

Ten or more counts support this clonotype. V is TRBV12-3 or TRBV12-4 and J is TRBJ2-5; D might be TRBD2 (6 bases). The CDR3 runs to 14 residues. The ends were cut back, 2 bases at V and 0 bases at J, with 7 bases in the middle. The CDR3 spells CASSLLAHQETQYF. In DNA, the CDR3 is TGTGCCAGCAGTTTACTAGCGCACCAAGAGACCCAGTACTTC.

This clonotype was observed many times. J is TRBJ1-3 and V is TRBV12-3 or TRBV12-4; 9 nucleotides agree with TRBD1. V gave up 6 bases and J gave up 0 bases; unmatched junction bases: 12. The CDR3 sequence is 18 residues long. CDR3: CASRVATGTGSSGNTIYF. The CDR3 DNA follows: TGTGCCAGCAGAGTGGCTACCGGGACAGGGAGCTCTGGAAACACCATATATTTT.

This clonotype was observed many times. V gene TRBV14 combines with J gene TRBJ2-7, with D hard to call. There are 15 residues in the CDR3. CDR1 SGHDN and CDR2 FVKESK come from the germline V gene. Trimming took 1 base from V and 9 from J, leaving 19 bases between them. The CDR3 sequence: CASSQGVRLYERQYF. CDR3 nucleotides: TGTGCCAGCAGCCAAGGGGTCCGCCTCTACGAGCGGCAGTACTTC.

This clonotype was recorded at least ten times. The V and J genes are TRBV10-3 and TRBJ2-7; possibly TRBD2 for D (6 bases). The ends were cut back, 4 bases at V and 6 bases at J, with 13 bases in the middle. The CDR3 loop spans 13 amino acids. CDR1 and CDR2 from the germline V gene are ENHRY and SYGVKD. This CDR3 reads CAISGVGSGEQYF. The CDR3 nucleotides are TGTGCCATCAGTGGGGTTGGTAGCGGCGAGCAGTACTTC.

The chain employs TRBV7-9 and TRBJ2-7; no definite D call. The ends were cut back, 4 bases at V and 5 bases at J, with 9 bases in the middle. CDR1 SEHNR and CDR2 FQNEAQ come from the germline V gene (reference sequence). The CDR3 runs 12 residues. The CDR3 bases are TGTGCCAGCAGCTACGTTCCCCACGAGCAGTACGTC. Its protein product is CASSYVPHEQYV.

On this clonotype: Because the CDR3's place on the DNA is in doubt, the DNA is left out and the CDR3 is given as listed by TCRdb. V usage is TRBV4-3 and J usage is TRBJ2-3. From its first to its last residue, the CDR3 has 16 amino acids. Germline assignment: CDR1 LGHNA and CDR2 YSLEER. CDR3 sequence reads: CASSQDLQRGTDTQYF.

Ten or more counts support this clonotype. The J gene is TRBJ1-5, the V gene TRBV19; D remains unclear. Trimming left V 4 bases short and J 3 bases short, with 7 bases between. Germline V gene sequence: CDR1 LNHDA, CDR2 SQIVND (reference sequence). The CDR3 runs to 13 residues. CDR3 coding DNA: TGTGCCAGTAGTACGACCCCCAATCAGCCCCAGCATTTT. Translation: CASSTTPNQPQHF. Together with reference TRBV19 and TRBJ1-5, the CDR3 gives the full variable domain: DGGITQSPKYLFRKEGQNVTLSCEQNLNHDAMYWYRQDPGQGLRLIYYSQIVNDFQKGDIAEGYSVSREKKESFPLTVTSAQKNPTAFYLCASSTTPNQPQHFGDGTRLSIL.

The chain employs TRBV7-8 and TRBJ1-1; D call uncertain. Germline-derived CDR1 and CDR2 are SGHVS and FQNEAQ. V was pared by 1 base and J by 4 bases, with 10 bases between. The CDR3 contains 14 residues. As DNA, the CDR3 is TGTGCCAGCAGCTTAGTCACGGCTCGCACTGAAGCTTTCTTT. This gives the protein CASSLVTARTEAFF. The full variable domain, its missing parts supplied by reference TRBV7-8 and TRBJ1-1, is GAGVSQSPRYKVAKRGQDVALRCDPISGHVSLFWYQQALGQGPEFLTYFQNEAQLDKSGLPSDRFFAERPEGSVSTLKIQRTQQEDSAVYLCASSLVTARTEAFFGQGTRLTVV.

This chain joins TRBV7-8 and TRBJ2-3, with 10 bases that match TRBD2. The CDR3 is 15 residues long. From germline, CDR1 is SGHVS and CDR2 FQNEAQ. V trimming: 5 bases; J trimming: 6 bases; junction bases outside the gene matches: 8. In DNA form, the CDR3 reads TGTGCCAGCAGCACACAGCGGGGGGGCCGTGATACGCAGTATTTT. Encoded protein: CASSTQRGGRDTQYF.

There are many counts of this clonotype. The rearrangement uses TRBV4-1 and TRBJ2-1, with TRBD2 matching 9 bases. The CDR3 is 18 amino acids. Germline CDR1 is MGHRA and CDR2 is YSYEKL. J gave up 0 bases and V 5 bases, and 11 bases lay outside the gene matches. The CDR3: CASSSPGDSGSSYNEQFF. CDR3 DNA sequence: TGCGCCAGCAGCTCGCCCGGGGATAGCGGGAGCTCCTACAATGAGCAGTTCTTC.

V usage is TRBV30 and J usage is TRBJ1-1, with no clear D. Germline-derived CDR1 and CDR2 are GTSNPN and SVGIG (reference sequence). V was cut by 7 bases and J by 1 base, with 16 bases left in between. CDR3 length: 14 amino acids. CDR3 loop: CASVDVLANTEAFF. In nucleotides, the CDR3 is TGTGCCTCCGTTGACGTTTTGGCGAACACTGAAGCTTTCTTT.